The 29 T cell receptor beta chains presented below share a single source sample, sequenced in a study of blood T cell repertoires in COVID-19. Here immunoSEQ multiplex PCR was the method, and the copy in TCRdb shows in-frame clones only, minus some. Altogether over 150,000 clones are present, approximately 88% being singletons, with the ten largest covering about 10%. Sequences were obtained from peripheral blood. Receptors were obtained from a woman older than 75 with active or convalescent COVID-19.

The chain joins TRBV5-1 to TRBJ1-1; TRBD1 is a possible D gene (5 bases). CDR1 is SGHRS, CDR2 YFSETQ, per germline. CDR3 length: 13 amino acids. Trimming shortened V by 8 bases and J by 1 base, and 12 bases separated the two germline ends. In nucleotides, the CDR3 is TGCGCCAGTGGGTCGACAGCGAACACTGAAGCTTTCTTT. It specifies CASGSTANTEAFF.

The V and J genes are TRBV6-5 and TRBJ2-7; D unresolved. Germline V gene sequence: CDR1 MNHEY, CDR2 SVGAGI. This CDR3 has 16 amino acids. The ends were cut back, 0 bases at V and 4 bases at J, with 16 bases in the middle. In nucleotides, the CDR3 is TGTGCCAGCAGTTACTCGTACGGAGCCAATACTTACGAGCAGTACTTC. Encoded protein: CASSYSYGANTYEQYF.

The chain links TRBV5-1 to TRBJ2-1; tentatively, D is TRBD1 (6 bases). V shed 3 bases and J shed 0 bases, with 16 bases lying between them. The CDR3 is 17 residues long. The V gene's germline CDR1 is SGHRS and CDR2 YFSETQ. This CDR3 is CASSWNLQGSSYNEQFF. The CDR3 nucleotides are TGCGCCAGCAGCTGGAATCTACAGGGTAGCTCCTACAATGAGCAGTTCTTC.

The J gene is TRBJ1-2, the V gene TRBV12-3 or TRBV12-4, with 9 bases that match TRBD1. Trimming cost V 9 bases and J 7 bases; bases outside gene matches: 9. This CDR3 spans 13 amino acids. CDR3 amino acids: CASRPGQGFGYTF. In nucleotides, the CDR3 is TGTGCCAGTAGACCGGGACAGGGATTTGGCTACACCTTC.

The chain is built from TRBV10-3 and TRBJ1-2; TRBD1 matches 7 bases. Germline V gene lookup returns CDR1 ENHRY and CDR2 SYGVKD. V dropped 6 bases and J dropped 6; count of bases not matched to a gene: 10. The CDR3 has 14 residues. CDR3 protein: CAISPGQAPHGYTF. As DNA, the CDR3 is TGTGCCATCAGCCCAGGACAGGCCCCCCATGGCTACACCTTC.

The CDR3 protein is CASSSADSGGYTF. CDR3 bases: TGTGCCAGCAGTTCCGCGGACAGCGGCGGCTACACCTTC. The V and J genes are TRBV6-5 and TRBJ1-2, with D possibly matching TRBD1 (6 bases). The CDR3 is 13 amino acids. Looked up from germline, CDR1 is MNHEY and CDR2 is SVGAGI. V gave up 4 bases and J gave up 8 bases, with 14 bases separating them.

This clone was seen a handful of times. The genes are TRBV4-3 and TRBJ2-1; D is uncertain. Germline lookup yields CDR1 LGHNA and CDR2 YSLEER. This CDR3 is 14 amino acids long. The V gene lost 1 base and the J gene lost 3 bases, with 7 bases spanning the gap. This CDR3 reads CASSQVHSYNEQFF. The CDR3 nucleotides are TGCGCCAGCAGCCAAGTACACAGCTACAATGAGCAGTTCTTC.

The V call is TRBV10-3, the J call TRBJ1-3; D gene unclear. This CDR3 contains 14 residues. Germline V gene data show CDR1 as ENHRY and CDR2 as SYGVKD. V lost 6 bases and J lost 0, with 9 bases in between. The DNA for the CDR3 is TGTGCCATCAGGGGAGAGAGCTCTGGAAACACCATATATTTT. Its translation: CAIRGESSGNTIYF.

The rearrangement uses TRBV19 and TRBJ2-3; TRBD1 agrees at 11 bases. V shed 9 bases and J 3 bases; nucleotides not matched to a gene: 8. The CDR3 length is 15 residues. Germline values: CDR1 LNHDA, CDR2 SQIVND (reference sequence). The CDR3 DNA reads TGTGCCAGCAGTGACGGGACAGGGGGAACAGATACGCAGTATTTT. As protein: CASSDGTGGTDTQYF. The full variable domain, in which reference TRBV19 and TRBJ2-3 provide the parts outside the CDR3, is DGGITQSPKYLFRKEGQNVTLSCEQNLNHDAMYWYRQDPGQGLRLIYYSQIVNDFQKGDIAEGYSVSREKKESFPLTVTSAQKNPTAFYLCASSDGTGGTDTQYFGPGTRLTVL.

The chain is built from TRBV2 and TRBJ2-6; D gene ambiguous. Trimming cost V 4 bases and J 0 bases, with 16 bases left between them. The germline V gene encodes CDR1 SNHLY and CDR2 FYNNEI. The CDR3 is 18 residues long. The CDR3 reads CASSGGPVQISGANVLTF. Here the CDR3 DNA reads TGTGCCAGCAGTGGTGGGCCAGTCCAGATCTCTGGGGCCAACGTCCTGACTTTC.

The chain carries TRBV11-1 and TRBJ1-1; TRBD1 is a possible D gene (6 bases). Germline assignment: CDR1 SGHAT and CDR2 FQDESV (reference sequence). This CDR3 is 14 amino acids long. V was shortened by 8 bases and J by 10 bases, with 23 bases between the two germline ends. Here the CDR3 reads CASHAGVGNLRAFF. As DNA, the CDR3 is TGTGCCAGCCACGCAGGGGTTGGAAATTTAAGAGCTTTCTTT.

The chain employs TRBV29-1 and TRBJ2-4; D ambiguous. The CDR3 runs to 15 residues. V shed 6 bases and J shed 3 bases, with 18 bases lying between them. Germline lookup yields CDR1 SQVTM and CDR2 ANQGSEA. CDR3 residues: CSVAKFDNHKNIQYF. The CDR3 nucleotides read TGCAGCGTCGCTAAATTTGACAACCACAAAAACATTCAGTACTTC.

This sequence joins TRBV28 and TRBJ1-5; the D is unclear. The CDR3 spans 14 residues. V dropped 3 bases and J dropped 2 bases, with 8 bases sitting between them. Germline V gene lookup returns CDR1 MDHEN and CDR2 SYDVKM. CDR3: CASSLGGRNQPQHF. The DNA of the CDR3 is TGTGCCAGCAGTTTGGGAGGGCGCAATCAGCCCCAGCATTTT.

This clone was seen only a few times. This chain uses TRBV18 with TRBJ1-1; D possibly corresponds to TRBD1 (5 bases). This CDR3 region has 13 residues. Germline V lookup: CDR1 KGHSH, CDR2 LQKENI. The V and J ends lost 2 bases and 1 base respectively, with 5 bases between them. CDR3 DNA sequence: TGTGCCAGCTCACCAGGGGCGAACACTGAAGCTTTCTTT. It specifies CASSPGANTEAFF.

The chain couples TRBV5-4 to TRBJ2-3; TRBD2 aligns across 9 bases. Germline V CDR1 and CDR2: SGHNT, YYREEE (reference sequence). The CDR3 spans 14 residues. Trimming took 2 bases from V and 4 from J; bases not matched to a gene: 2. Written as DNA, the CDR3 is TGTGCCAGCAGCTTAGGACTAGCGTCAGATACGCAGTATTTT. It is translated as CASSLGLASDTQYF. The entire variable domain, with the rest obtained from reference TRBV5-4 and TRBJ2-3, is as follows: ETGVTQSPTHLIKTRGQQVTLRCSSQSGHNTVSWYQQALGQGPQFIFQYYREEENGRGNFPPRFSGLQFPNYSSELNVNALELDDSALYLCASSLGLASDTQYFGPGTRLTVL.

A few counts support this clone. The CDR3 reads CASSPGQHNQPQHF. Here the CDR3 DNA reads TGTGCCAGCAGTCCGGGACAGCACAATCAGCCCCAGCATTTT. This chain links TRBV6-6 with TRBJ1-5, with 7 bases identical to TRBD1. CDR1 and CDR2 from the germline V gene are MNHNY and SVGAGI (reference sequence). The V and J ends lost 5 bases and 3 bases, in that order; junction bases with no gene match: 4. The CDR3 totals 14 residues.

The V call is TRBV7-2, the J call TRBJ2-2; a possible D gene is TRBD1 (5 bases). CDR1 SGHTA and CDR2 FQGNSA come from the germline V gene. V lost 5 bases and J lost 3, with 13 bases in between. The CDR3 totals 15 residues. The CDR3 DNA is TGTGCCAGCAGCAGCCAGGGCTGGTACACCGGGGAGCTGTTTTTT. Protein: CASSSQGWYTGELFF. Variable domain in full (rest from reference TRBV7-2 and TRBJ2-2): GAGVSQSPSNKVTEKGKDVELRCDPISGHTALYWYRQSLGQGLEFLIYFQGNSAPDKSGLPSDRFSAERTGGSVSTLTIQRTQQEDSAVYLCASSSQGWYTGELFFGEGSRLTVL.

DNA for the CDR3: TGTGCCAGCAGCAAAGATATAGGGGAGTTACGGGAGCCCTCCTACAATGAGCAGTTCTTC. Its protein product is CASSKDIGELREPSYNEQFF. This sequence joins TRBV21-1 and TRBJ2-1; whether TRBD2, the table's D call, matches the DNA was not checked. TRBV21-1 is reported as a pseudogene. The CDR3 spans 20 residues.

The chain combines TRBV7-2 with TRBJ2-1, with TRBD1 matching over 10 bases. Trimming at V came to 7 bases and at J to 1 base, leaving 4 bases not matched to a gene. This CDR3 region has 15 residues. CDR1 is SGHTA, CDR2 FQGNSA, per germline. The CDR3 DNA is TGTGCCAGCACCCGGACAGGGGGATCCTACAATGAGCAGTTCTTC. Encoded protein: CASTRTGGSYNEQFF.

This clone has a single count. The chain joins TRBV9 to TRBJ1-2; D is uncertain. Trimming left V 6 bases short and J 3 bases short, with 9 bases between. CDR3 length equals 12 residues. Germline V gene lookup returns CDR1 SGDLS and CDR2 YYNGEE. The CDR3 region has the DNA TGTGCCAGCACGGGTTTATACTATGGCTACACCTTC. It yields the protein CASTGLYYGYTF. Filled out from reference TRBV9 and TRBJ1-2, the complete variable domain reads DSGVTQTPKHLITATGQRVTLRCSPRSGDLSVYWYQQSLDQGLQFLIQYYNGEERAKGNILERFSAQQFPDLHSELNLSSLELGDSALYFCASTGLYYGYTFGSGTRLTVV.

The chain links TRBV2 to TRBJ2-7, with 8 nucleotides matching TRBD1. The CDR3 is 15 amino acids. With V trimmed by 6 bases and J by 9 bases, 16 bases remained unmatched. CDR1 is SNHLY and CDR2 is FYNNEI in the germline V gene. In DNA form, the CDR3 reads TGTGCCAGCAGGCCCGGACAGGGAAGGTACTGGGGGCAGTACTTC. Residues: CASRPGQGRYWGQYF.

This clone has more than one count but fewer than ten. This chain uses TRBV27 with TRBJ2-3; tentative D call: TRBD2 (5 bases). Germline V lookup: CDR1 MNHEY, CDR2 SMNVEV (reference sequence). Trimming took off 5 bases at V and 0 bases at J, with 15 bases between the two ends. The CDR3 consists of 16 residues. The CDR3 is CASSIDGSSSTDTQYF. Written as DNA, the CDR3 is TGTGCCAGCAGTATTGATGGGAGCTCTAGCACAGATACGCAGTATTTT.

This chain links TRBV7-8 with TRBJ2-5; 14 nucleotides align to TRBD2. The CDR3 length is 14 residues. The junction had 5 bases not matched to a gene; V was cut back by 10 bases and J by 4 bases. Per germline, CDR1 SGHVS and CDR2 FQNEAQ. CDR3: CATETSGGGETQYF. The CDR3 DNA sequence: TGTGCCACCGAGACTAGCGGGGGGGGAGAGACCCAGTACTTC.

The chain uses TRBV5-1 and TRBJ2-3; 11 bases match TRBD2. Germline CDR1 and CDR2: SGHRS and YFSETQ. V was clipped by 2 bases and J by 3 bases; unmatched bases: 8. The CDR3 sequence is 17 residues long. The CDR3 is CASSLLTSGGGTDTQYF. The CDR3 DNA reads TGCGCCAGCAGCTTACTAACTAGCGGGGGCGGGACAGATACGCAGTATTTT.

This sequence joins TRBV4-1 and TRBJ1-1; the match to TRBD1 covers 10 bases. The V gene end was trimmed by 0 bases and the J gene end by 0 bases; junction bases not matched to a gene: 7. Germline lookup yields CDR1 MGHRA and CDR2 YSYEKL. The CDR3 is 18 amino acids. The CDR3 region is CASSQDPGDRGMNTEAFF. In DNA, the CDR3 is TGCGCCAGCAGCCAAGATCCAGGGGACAGGGGAATGAACACTGAAGCTTTCTTT.

The chain is built from TRBV3-1 (or the pseudogene TRBV3-2) and TRBJ2-5; 7 bases are shared with TRBD2. J lost 2 bases, V lost 1 base, and 7 bases had no gene match. The CDR3 sequence is 16 residues long. Per germline, CDR1 LGHDT and CDR2 YNNKEL (reference sequence). The CDR3 nucleotides are TGTGCCAGCAGCCAAGTACCGGGGGGATTACAAGAGACCCAGTACTTC. It encodes CASSQVPGGLQETQYF.

This clone was observed a few times. The rearrangement joins TRBV6-5 to TRBJ1-2; no clear D gene. The V gene's germline CDR1 is MNHEY and CDR2 SVGAGI. V shed 6 bases and J shed 3 bases, with 11 bases lying between them. This CDR3 has 13 residues. The CDR3: CASSTQSYYGYTF. CDR3 nucleotides: TGTGCCAGCAGCACACAGAGCTACTATGGCTACACCTTC.

The chain joins TRBV2 to TRBJ2-2; 7 bases match TRBD2. The CDR3 extends over 15 amino acids. The trim removed 8 bases at V and 1 base at J, leaving 7 bases unmatched. Germline V gives CDR1 SNHLY, CDR2 FYNNEI. The CDR3 region is CASRGTGGNTGELFF. For the CDR3, the DNA is TGTGCCAGCCGCGGGACGGGGGGGAACACCGGGGAGCTGTTTTTT.

This clone was observed a few times. The J gene is TRBJ1-2, the V gene TRBV4-1, with 9 bases fitting TRBD1. The CDR3 loop spans 15 amino acids. Germline V CDR1 and CDR2: MGHRA, YSYEKL. The V gene end was trimmed by 3 bases and the J gene end by 4 bases; junction bases not matched to a gene: 6. The CDR3 region has the DNA TGCGCCAGCAGCCACCCGGGACAGGGTCTCTATGGCTACACCTTC. Its translation is CASSHPGQGLYGYTF.